Described below is a single T cell receptor (beta chain) sequence and its context. Here immunoSEQ multiplex PCR was the method, and the copy in TCRdb shows in-frame clones only, minus some. The table records 72,000 or so clones, over 70% of them present only once. The sample comes from a study of OX40 agonist ivuxolimab in advanced cancers. Germline CDR1 and CDR2: SEHNR and FQNEAQ (reference sequence). V dropped 5 bases and J dropped 5; count of bases not matched to a gene: 11. The CDR3 loop spans 15 amino acids. The sequenced sample was CD4+ or CD8+ T cells sorted from blood, obtained in a trial of the OX40 agonist ivuxolimab. This rearrangement joins TRBV7-9 to TRBJ1-2; 7 nucleotides line up with TRBD1. This clonotype was obtained from an adult with an advanced solid tumor such as melanoma, head and neck, liver or kidney cancer. The CDR3 spells CASSNPDRDGYGYTF. CDR3 sequence (DNA): TGTGCCAGCAGCAACCCTGACAGGGACGGGTATGGCTACACCTTC.